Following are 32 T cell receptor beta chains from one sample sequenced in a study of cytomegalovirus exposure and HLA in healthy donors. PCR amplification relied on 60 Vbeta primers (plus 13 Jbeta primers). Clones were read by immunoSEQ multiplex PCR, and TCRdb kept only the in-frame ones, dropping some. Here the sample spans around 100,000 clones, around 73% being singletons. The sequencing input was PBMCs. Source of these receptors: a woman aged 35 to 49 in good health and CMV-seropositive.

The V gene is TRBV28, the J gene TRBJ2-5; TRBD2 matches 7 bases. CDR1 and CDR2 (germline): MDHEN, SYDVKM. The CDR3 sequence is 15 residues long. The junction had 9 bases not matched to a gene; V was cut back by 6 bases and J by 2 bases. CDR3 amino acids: CASSFPPSGQETQYF. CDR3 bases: TGTGCCAGCAGCTTCCCACCTAGCGGACAAGAGACCCAGTACTTC.

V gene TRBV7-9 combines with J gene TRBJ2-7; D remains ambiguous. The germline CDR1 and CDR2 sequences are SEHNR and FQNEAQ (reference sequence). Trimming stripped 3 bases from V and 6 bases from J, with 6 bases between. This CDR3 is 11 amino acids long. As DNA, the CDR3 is TGTGCCAGCAGCTTTACTACCGAGCAGTACTTC. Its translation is CASSFTTEQYF.

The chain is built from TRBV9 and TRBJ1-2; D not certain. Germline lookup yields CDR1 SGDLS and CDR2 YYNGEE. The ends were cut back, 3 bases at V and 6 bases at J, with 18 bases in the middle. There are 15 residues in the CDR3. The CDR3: CASSAVAAIGHGYTF. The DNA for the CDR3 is TGTGCCAGCAGCGCCGTGGCCGCCATTGGCCATGGCTACACCTTC. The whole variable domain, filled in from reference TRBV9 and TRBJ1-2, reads DSGVTQTPKHLITATGQRVTLRCSPRSGDLSVYWYQQSLDQGLQFLIQYYNGEERAKGNILERFSAQQFPDLHSELNLSSLELGDSALYFCASSAVAAIGHGYTFGSGTRLTVV.

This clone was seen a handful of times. DNA of the CDR3: TGTGCCAGCAGCAAAGAACGGGACAGGGACACCAATGAGCAGTTCTTC. Translating gives CASSKERDRDTNEQFF. The J gene is TRBJ2-1, the V gene TRBV7-9; 9 bases map to TRBD1. The V segment lost 5 bases and the J segment 6 bases; nucleotides outside the gene matches: 11. Germline CDR1 is SEHNR and CDR2 is FQNEAQ (reference sequence). The CDR3 has 16 amino acids. Filled out from reference TRBV7-9 and TRBJ2-1, the complete variable domain reads DTGVSQNPRHKITKRGQNVTFRCDPISEHNRLYWYRQTLGQGPEFLTYFQNEAQLEKSRLLSDRFSAERPKGSFSTLEIQRTEQGDSAMYLCASSKERDRDTNEQFFGPGTRLTVL.

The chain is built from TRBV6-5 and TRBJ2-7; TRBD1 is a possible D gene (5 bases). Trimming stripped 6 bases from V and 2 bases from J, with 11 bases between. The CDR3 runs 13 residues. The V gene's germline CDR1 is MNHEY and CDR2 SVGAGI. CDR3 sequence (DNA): TGTGCCAGCAGACAAGGGGCTCCCTACGAGCAGTACTTC. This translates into CASRQGAPYEQYF.

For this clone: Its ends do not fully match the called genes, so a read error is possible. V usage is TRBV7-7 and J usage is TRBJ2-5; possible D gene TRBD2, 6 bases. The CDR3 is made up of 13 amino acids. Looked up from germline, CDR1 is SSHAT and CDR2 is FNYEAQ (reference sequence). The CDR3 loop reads CASSKLVEGTQYF. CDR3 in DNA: TGTGCTAGCAGCAAACTGGTGGAGGGGACCCAGTACTTC.

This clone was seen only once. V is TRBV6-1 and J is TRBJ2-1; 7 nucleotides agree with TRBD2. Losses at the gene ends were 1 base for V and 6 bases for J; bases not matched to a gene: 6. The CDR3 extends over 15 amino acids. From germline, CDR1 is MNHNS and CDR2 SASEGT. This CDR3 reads CASSEGGRVGNEQFF. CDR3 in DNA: TGTGCCAGCAGTGAAGGGGGGAGGGTTGGCAATGAGCAGTTCTTC.

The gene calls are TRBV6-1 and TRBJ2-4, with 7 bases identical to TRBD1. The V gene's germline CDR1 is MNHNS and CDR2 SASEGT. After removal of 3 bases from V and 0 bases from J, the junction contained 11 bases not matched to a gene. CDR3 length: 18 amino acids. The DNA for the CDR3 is TGTGCCAGCAGTGAGGGGGTGGGGACAGCTATAGCCAAAAACATTCAGTACTTC. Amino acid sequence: CASSEGVGTAIAKNIQYF.

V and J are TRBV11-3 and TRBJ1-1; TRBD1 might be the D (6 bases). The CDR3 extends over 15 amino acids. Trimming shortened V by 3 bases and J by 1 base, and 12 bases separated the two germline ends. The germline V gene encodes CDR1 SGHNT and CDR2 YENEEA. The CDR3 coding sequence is TGTGCCAGCAGCTTTTCAGGACAGTCGAACACTGAAGCTTTCTTT. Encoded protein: CASSFSGQSNTEAFF.

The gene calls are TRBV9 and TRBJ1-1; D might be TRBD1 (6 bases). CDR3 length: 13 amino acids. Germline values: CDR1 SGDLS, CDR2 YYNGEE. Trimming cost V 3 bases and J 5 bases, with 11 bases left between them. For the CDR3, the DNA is TGTGCCAGCAGCGAACAGGGAAGTACTGAAGCTTTCTTT. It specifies CASSEQGSTEAFF.

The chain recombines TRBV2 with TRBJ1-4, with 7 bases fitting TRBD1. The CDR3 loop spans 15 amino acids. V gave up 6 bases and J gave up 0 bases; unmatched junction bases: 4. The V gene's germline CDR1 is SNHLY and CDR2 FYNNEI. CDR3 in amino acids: CASSGQETTNEKLFF. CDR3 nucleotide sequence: TGTGCCAGCAGCGGACAGGAGACAACTAATGAAAAACTGTTTTTT.

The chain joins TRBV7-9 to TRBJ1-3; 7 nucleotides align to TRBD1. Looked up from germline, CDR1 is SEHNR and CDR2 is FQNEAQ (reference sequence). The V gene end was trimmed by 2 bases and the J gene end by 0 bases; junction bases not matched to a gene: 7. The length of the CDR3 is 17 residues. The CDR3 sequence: CASSLLASGGSGNTIYF. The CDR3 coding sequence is TGTGCCAGCAGCTTACTCGCCTCAGGGGGCTCTGGAAACACCATATATTTT.

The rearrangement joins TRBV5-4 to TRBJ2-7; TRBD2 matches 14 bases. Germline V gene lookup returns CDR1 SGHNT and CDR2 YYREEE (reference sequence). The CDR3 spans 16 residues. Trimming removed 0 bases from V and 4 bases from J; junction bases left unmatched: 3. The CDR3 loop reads CASSLGLAGGRYEQYF. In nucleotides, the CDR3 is TGTGCCAGCAGCTTGGGACTAGCGGGAGGGAGATACGAGCAGTACTTC. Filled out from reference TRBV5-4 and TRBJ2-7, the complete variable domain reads ETGVTQSPTHLIKTRGQQVTLRCSSQSGHNTVSWYQQALGQGPQFIFQYYREEENGRGNFPPRFSGLQFPNYSSELNVNALELDDSALYLCASSLGLAGGRYEQYFGPGTRLTVT.

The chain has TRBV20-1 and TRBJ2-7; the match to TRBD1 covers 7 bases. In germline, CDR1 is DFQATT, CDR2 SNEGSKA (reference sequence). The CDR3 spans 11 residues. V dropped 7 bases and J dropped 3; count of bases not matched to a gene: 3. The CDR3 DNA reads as TGCAGTGTTCCAGGGGGCTACGAGCAGTACTTC. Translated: CSVPGGYEQYF.

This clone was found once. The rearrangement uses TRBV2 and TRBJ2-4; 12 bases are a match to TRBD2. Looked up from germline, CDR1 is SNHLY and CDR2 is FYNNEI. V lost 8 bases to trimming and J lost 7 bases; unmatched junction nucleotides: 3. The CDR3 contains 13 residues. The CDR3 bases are TGTGCCAGCCAAGGACTAGCGGGGAACATTCAGTACTTC. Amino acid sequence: CASQGLAGNIQYF. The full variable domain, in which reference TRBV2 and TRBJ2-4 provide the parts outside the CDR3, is EPEVTQTPSHQVTQMGQEVILRCVPISNHLYFYWYRQILGQKVEFLVSFYNNEISEKSEIFDDQFSVERPDGSNFTLKIRSTKLEDSAMYFCASQGLAGNIQYFGAGTRLSVL.

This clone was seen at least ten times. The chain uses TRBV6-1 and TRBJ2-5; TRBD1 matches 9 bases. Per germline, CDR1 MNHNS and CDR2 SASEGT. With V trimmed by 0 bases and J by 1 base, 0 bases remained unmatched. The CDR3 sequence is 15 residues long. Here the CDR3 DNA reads TGTGCCAGCAGTGAAGCGACAGGGGGCCAAGAGACCCAGTACTTC. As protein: CASSEATGGQETQYF.

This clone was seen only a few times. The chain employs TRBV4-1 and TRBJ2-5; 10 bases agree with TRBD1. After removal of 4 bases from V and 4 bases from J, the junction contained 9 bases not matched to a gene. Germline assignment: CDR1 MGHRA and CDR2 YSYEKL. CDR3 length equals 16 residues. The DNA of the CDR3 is TGCGCCAGCAGCCTCGGCCCCGGACAGGGGGGAGAGACCCAGTACTTC. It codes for CASSLGPGQGGETQYF.

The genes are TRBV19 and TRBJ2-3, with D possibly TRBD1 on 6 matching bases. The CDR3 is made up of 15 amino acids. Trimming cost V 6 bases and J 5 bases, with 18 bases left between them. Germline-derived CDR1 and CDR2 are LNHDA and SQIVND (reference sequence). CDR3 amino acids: CASRGRAGVRDTQYF. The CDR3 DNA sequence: TGTGCCAGTAGGGGAAGGGCAGGGGTAAGAGATACGCAGTATTTT.

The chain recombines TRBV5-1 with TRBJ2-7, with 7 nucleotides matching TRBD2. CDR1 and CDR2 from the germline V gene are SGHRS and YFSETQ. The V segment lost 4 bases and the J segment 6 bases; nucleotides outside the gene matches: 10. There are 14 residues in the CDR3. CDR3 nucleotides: TGCGCCAGCAGCGCGAGCGGTGGGAGGGGCGAGCAGTACTTC. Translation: CASSASGGRGEQYF.

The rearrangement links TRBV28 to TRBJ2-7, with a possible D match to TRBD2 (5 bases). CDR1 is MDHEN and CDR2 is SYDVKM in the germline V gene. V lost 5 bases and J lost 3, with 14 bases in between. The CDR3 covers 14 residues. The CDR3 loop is CASSSPGVGYEQYF. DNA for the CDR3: TGTGCCAGCAGTAGTCCCGGGGTCGGCTACGAGCAGTACTTC.

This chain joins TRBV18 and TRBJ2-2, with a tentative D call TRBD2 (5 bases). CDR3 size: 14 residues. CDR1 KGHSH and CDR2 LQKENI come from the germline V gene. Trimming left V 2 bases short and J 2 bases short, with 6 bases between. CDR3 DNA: TGTGCCAGCTCACCAGCGGGCAACACCGGGGAGCTGTTTTTT. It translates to CASSPAGNTGELFF.

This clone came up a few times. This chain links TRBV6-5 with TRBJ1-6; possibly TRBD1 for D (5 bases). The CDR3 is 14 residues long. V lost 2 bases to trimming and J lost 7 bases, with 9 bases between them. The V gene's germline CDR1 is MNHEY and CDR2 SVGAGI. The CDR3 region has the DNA TGTGCCAGCAGTTACACCCGGACAAATTCACCCCTCCACTTT. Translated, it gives CASSYTRTNSPLHF.

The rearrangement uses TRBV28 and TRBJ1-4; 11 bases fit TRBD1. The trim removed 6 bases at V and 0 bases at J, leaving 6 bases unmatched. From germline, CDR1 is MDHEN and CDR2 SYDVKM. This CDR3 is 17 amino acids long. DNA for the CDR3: TGTGCCAGCAGCGATCCGGGACAGGGGGCAACTAATGAAAAACTGTTTTTT. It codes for CASSDPGQGATNEKLFF.

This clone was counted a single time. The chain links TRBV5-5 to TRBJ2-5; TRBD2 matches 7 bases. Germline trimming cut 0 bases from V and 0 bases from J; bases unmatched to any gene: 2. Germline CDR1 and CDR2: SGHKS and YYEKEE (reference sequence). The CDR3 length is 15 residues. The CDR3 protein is CASSLVGGYQETQYF. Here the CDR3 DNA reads TGTGCCAGCAGCTTGGTGGGGGGGTACCAAGAGACCCAGTACTTC.

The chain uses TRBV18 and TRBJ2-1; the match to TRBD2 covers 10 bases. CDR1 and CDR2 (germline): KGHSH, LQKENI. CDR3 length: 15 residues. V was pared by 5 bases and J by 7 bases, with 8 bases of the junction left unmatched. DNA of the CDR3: TGTGCCAGCTCAGTAAGCCTAGCGGGAGATAATGAGCAGTTCTTC. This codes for CASSVSLAGDNEQFF.

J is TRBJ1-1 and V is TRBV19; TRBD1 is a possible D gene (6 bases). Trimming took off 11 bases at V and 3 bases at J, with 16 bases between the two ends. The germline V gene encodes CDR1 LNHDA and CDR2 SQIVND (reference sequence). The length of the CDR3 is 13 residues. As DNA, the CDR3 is TGTGCCTCAAGGACAGCGTGGGACACTGAAGCTTTCTTT. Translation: CASRTAWDTEAFF.

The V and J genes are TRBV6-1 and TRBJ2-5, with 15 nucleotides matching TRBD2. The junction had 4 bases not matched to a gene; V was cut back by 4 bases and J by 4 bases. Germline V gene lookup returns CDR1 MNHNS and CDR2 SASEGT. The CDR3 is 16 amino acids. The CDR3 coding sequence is TGTGCCAGCAGTGCGGGACTAGCGGGAGGAAGAGAGACCCAGTACTTC. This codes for CASSAGLAGGRETQYF.

In DNA, the CDR3 is TGTGCCAGTAGTCAACTCGACAGGGGGCTGTATGGCTACACCTTC. Encoded protein: CASSQLDRGLYGYTF. V and J are TRBV19 and TRBJ1-2; 10 bases align to TRBD1. V lost 5 bases and J lost 5; bases outside the gene matches: 8. The CDR3 runs 15 residues. Germline assignment: CDR1 LNHDA and CDR2 SQIVND (reference sequence).

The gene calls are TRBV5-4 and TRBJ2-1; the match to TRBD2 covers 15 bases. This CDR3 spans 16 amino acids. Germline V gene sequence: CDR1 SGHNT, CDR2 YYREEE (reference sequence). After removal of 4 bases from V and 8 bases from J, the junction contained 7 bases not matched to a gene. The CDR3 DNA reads TGTGCCAGCAGCCTTCATGGACTAGCGGGAGGGTATGAGCAGTTCTTC. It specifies CASSLHGLAGGYEQFF.

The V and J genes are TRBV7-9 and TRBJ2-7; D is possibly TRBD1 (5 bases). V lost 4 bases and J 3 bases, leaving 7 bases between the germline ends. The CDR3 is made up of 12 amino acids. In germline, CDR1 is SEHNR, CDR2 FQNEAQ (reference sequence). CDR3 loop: CASSYDSYEQYF. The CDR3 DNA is TGTGCCAGCAGCTACGACAGCTACGAGCAGTACTTC.

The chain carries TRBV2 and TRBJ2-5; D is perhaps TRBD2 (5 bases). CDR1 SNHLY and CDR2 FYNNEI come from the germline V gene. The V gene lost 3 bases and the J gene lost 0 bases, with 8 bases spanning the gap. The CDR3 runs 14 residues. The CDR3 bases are TGTGCCAGCAGTGAGAGGGAGTACCAAGAGACCCAGTACTTC. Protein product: CASSEREYQETQYF.

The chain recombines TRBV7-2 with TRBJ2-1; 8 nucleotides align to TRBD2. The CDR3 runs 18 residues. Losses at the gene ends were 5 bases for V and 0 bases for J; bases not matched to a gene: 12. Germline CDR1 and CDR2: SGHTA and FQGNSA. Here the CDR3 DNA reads TGTGCCAGCAGCGGGGGGGCTAGCGGGCTGCGCTCCTACAATGAGCAGTTCTTC. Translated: CASSGGASGLRSYNEQFF.